Presented here are 21 T cell receptor beta chains from one specimen sequenced in a study of blood T cell repertoires in COVID-19. Assay used: immunoSEQ multiplex PCR; TCRdb lists only in-frame clones, some missing. Of under 130,000 clones listed, roughly 80% are singletons. Sequencing was performed on peripheral blood. Receptors originate from a woman aged 80 or over with acute or convalescent COVID-19.

The V gene is TRBV7-8, the J gene TRBJ1-5; TRBD1 aligns across 8 bases. Germline V lookup: CDR1 SGHVS, CDR2 FQNEAQ. Trimming cost V 2 bases and J 4 bases; bases outside gene matches: 4. There are 15 residues in the CDR3. CDR3 in DNA: TGTGCCAGCAGCTTATTTACAGGGGGAAATCAGCCCCAGCATTTT. Translation: CASSLFTGGNQPQHF.

This rearrangement joins TRBV7-2 to TRBJ2-1; 14 bases align to TRBD2. The germline CDR1 and CDR2 sequences are SGHTA and FQGNSA. V gave up 1 base and J gave up 9 bases; unmatched junction bases: 5. The CDR3 loop spans 16 amino acids. CDR3 sequence: CASSLGGTSGSSEQFF. In DNA, the CDR3 is TGTGCCAGCAGCTTAGGGGGGACTAGCGGGAGTAGTGAGCAGTTCTTC.

The chain joins TRBV3-1 (or the pseudogene TRBV3-2) to TRBJ2-7, with D possibly being TRBD2 (6 bases). The CDR3 covers 12 residues. V lost 8 bases and J lost 3, with 11 bases in between. Germline CDR1 and CDR2: LGHDT and YNNKEL (reference sequence). CDR3 amino acids: CASAWRGYEQYV. The CDR3 nucleotides read TGTGCCAGCGCGTGGCGGGGCTACGAGCAGTACGTC.

This chain links TRBV7-8 with TRBJ2-1; D is perhaps TRBD2 (5 bases). There are 13 residues in the CDR3. V lost 2 bases to trimming and J lost 7 bases, with 9 bases between them. The germline V gene encodes CDR1 SGHVS and CDR2 FQNEAQ. The CDR3 coding sequence is TGTGCCAGCAGCTTATGGCCGGGAAATGAGCAGTTCTTC. This encodes CASSLWPGNEQFF.

This rearrangement joins TRBV7-8 to TRBJ1-5; D remains unclear. CDR3 length: 13 residues. V lost 3 bases, J lost 4 bases, and 7 bases lay in between. From germline, CDR1 is SGHVS and CDR2 FQNEAQ. Here the CDR3 reads CASSFQENQPQHF. DNA for the CDR3: TGTGCCAGCAGCTTTCAGGAAAATCAGCCCCAGCATTTT.

The V and J genes are TRBV7-9 and TRBJ2-3; TRBD1 matches 8 bases. Germline V gene lookup returns CDR1 SEHNR and CDR2 FQNEAQ (reference sequence). V shed 0 bases, J shed 1 base, and the junction held 3 bases outside the gene matches. This CDR3 comprises 16 residues. In nucleotides, the CDR3 is TGTGCCAGCAGCTTAGCGCAGGACAGGGGCACAGATACGCAGTATTTT. It encodes CASSLAQDRGTDTQYF.

This clone was found once. V and J are TRBV2 and TRBJ1-1, with D perhaps matching TRBD1 (6 bases). The CDR3 spans 13 residues. CDR1 SNHLY and CDR2 FYNNEI come from the germline V gene. V was shortened by 7 bases and J by 6 bases, with 15 bases between the two germline ends. CDR3 sequence: CASTLQGRAEAFF. The DNA of the CDR3 is TGTGCCAGCACACTTCAGGGGCGCGCTGAAGCTTTCTTT. The full variable domain, rest sourced from reference TRBV2 and TRBJ1-1, is EPEVTQTPSHQVTQMGQEVILRCVPISNHLYFYWYRQILGQKVEFLVSFYNNEISEKSEIFDDQFSVERPDGSNFTLKIRSTKLEDSAMYFCASTLQGRAEAFFGQGTRLTVV.

The rearrangement uses TRBV4-1 and TRBJ1-6; perhaps TRBD1 as D (6 bases). V lost 0 bases and J 5 bases, leaving 11 bases between the germline ends. This CDR3 comprises 16 residues. In germline, CDR1 is MGHRA, CDR2 YSYEKL. CDR3 in DNA: TGCGCCAGCAGCCAAGACCCACCAGGGGATAATTCACCCCTCCACTTT. Its protein is CASSQDPPGDNSPLHF.

The chain carries TRBV6-5 and TRBJ2-1; D might be TRBD2 (6 bases). Germline V gene lookup returns CDR1 MNHEY and CDR2 SVGAGI. V was pared by 2 bases and J by 6 bases, with 14 bases between. CDR3 length equals 15 residues. The CDR3 region is CASSYGEERVNEQFF. The CDR3 coding sequence is TGTGCCAGCAGTTACGGGGAGGAAAGGGTCAATGAGCAGTTCTTC.

The chain links TRBV4-1 to TRBJ2-2, with a weak D call TRBD1 (6 bases). There are 16 residues in the CDR3. Trimming removed 3 bases from V and 2 bases from J, with 13 bases in between. CDR1 and CDR2 (germline): MGHRA, YSYEKL. The CDR3 is CASSQGDRRNTGELFF. The CDR3 DNA reads TGCGCCAGCAGCCAGGGCGACAGGAGAAACACCGGGGAGCTGTTTTTT.

As DNA, the CDR3 is TGTGCCAGCAGCACCATACAGGGTTTAGATGGCTACACCTTC. It encodes CASSTIQGLDGYTF. This chain uses TRBV7-9 with TRBJ1-2, with TRBD1 as a possible D gene (6 bases). Per germline, CDR1 SEHNR and CDR2 FQNEAQ (reference sequence). V was cut by 5 bases and J by 6 bases, with 16 bases left in between. The CDR3 runs to 14 residues. Full variable domain (rest looked up from reference TRBV7-9 and TRBJ1-2): DTGVSQNPRHKITKRGQNVTFRCDPISEHNRLYWYRQTLGQGPEFLTYFQNEAQLEKSRLLSDRFSAERPKGSFSTLEIQRTEQGDSAMYLCASSTIQGLDGYTFGSGTRLTVV.

V and J are TRBV6-1 and TRBJ2-4; maybe TRBD1 (6 bases). CDR3 length equals 13 residues. CDR1 is MNHNS, CDR2 SASEGT, per germline. Trimming removed 3 bases from V and 14 bases from J, with 17 bases in between. CDR3 region: CASSDLQGAMKYF. The CDR3 region has the DNA TGTGCCAGCAGTGACCTACAGGGAGCAATGAAGTACTTC.

CDR3 amino acids: CASSFRGTGLAGAKNIQYF. DNA for the CDR3: TGTGCCAGCAGTTTTCGTGGAACGGGACTAGCGGGAGCCAAAAACATTCAGTACTTC. V is TRBV28 and J is TRBJ2-4, with 12 bases fitting TRBD2. Germline assignment: CDR1 MDHEN and CDR2 SYDVKM. V trimming: 3 bases; J trimming: 0 bases; junction bases outside the gene matches: 9. The CDR3 sequence is 19 residues long.

This chain connects TRBV6-5 to TRBJ2-7; 9 nucleotides line up with TRBD1. Looked up from germline, CDR1 is MNHEY and CDR2 is SVGAGI. The CDR3 has 15 residues. The trim removed 2 bases at V and 3 bases at J, leaving 5 bases unmatched. The CDR3: CASSYRDREGYEQYF. For the CDR3, the DNA is TGTGCCAGCAGTTACCGGGACAGGGAAGGCTACGAGCAGTACTTC.

The V and J genes are TRBV18 and TRBJ1-2, with D perhaps TRBD1 (5 bases). The CDR3 runs 13 residues. V gave up 2 bases and J gave up 7 bases, with 11 bases separating them. Germline V gene lookup returns CDR1 KGHSH and CDR2 LQKENI. The CDR3: CASSPAGGSGYTF. The CDR3 DNA reads as TGTGCCAGCTCACCAGCGGGGGGAAGTGGCTACACCTTC.

A few counts support this clone. The chain uses TRBV4-2 and TRBJ1-3; 7 nucleotides line up with TRBD1. Germline assignment: CDR1 LGHNA and CDR2 YNFKEQ. This CDR3 region has 16 residues. The trim removed 1 base at V and 4 bases at J, leaving 7 bases unmatched. The CDR3 protein is CASSQVRGSGGNTIYF. CDR3 DNA sequence: TGTGCCAGCAGCCAAGTCAGGGGGTCCGGAGGAAACACCATATATTTT.

This chain links TRBV27 with TRBJ2-1; no reliable D call. The CDR3 has 14 residues. CDR1 and CDR2 (germline): MNHEY, SMNVEV (reference sequence). Trimming stripped 6 bases from V and 0 bases from J, with 9 bases between. CDR3 residues: CASSQTSSYNEQFF. CDR3 sequence (DNA): TGTGCCAGCAGCCAGACAAGCTCCTACAATGAGCAGTTCTTC.

Notes on this clone: The sample holds other DNA sequences that translate to the same CDR3. The chain links TRBV19 to TRBJ2-7; possibly TRBD1 for D (5 bases). The ends were cut back, 1 base at V and 3 bases at J, with 7 bases in the middle. The CDR3 runs 13 residues. From germline, CDR1 is LNHDA and CDR2 SQIVND (reference sequence). The CDR3 nucleotides are TGTGCCAGTAGTATAGGCCAGGGCTACGAGCAGTACTTC. Amino acid sequence: CASSIGQGYEQYF.

The V call is TRBV19, the J call TRBJ1-3; 7 bases are a match to TRBD1. The CDR3 length is 13 residues. Germline trimming cut 8 bases from V and 4 bases from J; bases unmatched to any gene: 5. Germline CDR1 is LNHDA and CDR2 is SQIVND (reference sequence). The CDR3 sequence is CASLDRLGNTIYF. The CDR3 DNA reads as TGTGCCAGTCTGGACAGGCTCGGAAACACCATATATTTT.

This rearrangement joins TRBV19 to TRBJ2-5, with TRBD2 identical over 10 bases. The CDR3 spans 14 residues. Trimming cost V 3 bases and J 5 bases; bases outside gene matches: 3. Germline CDR1 LNHDA, CDR2 SQIVND (reference sequence). This CDR3 is CASSISSGRETQYF. CDR3 nucleotide sequence: TGTGCCAGTAGTATTAGTAGCGGGAGGGAGACCCAGTACTTC.

The chain employs TRBV10-3 and TRBJ2-2, with TRBD2 matching 7 bases. V was pared by 0 bases and J by 5 bases, with 0 bases of the junction left unmatched. The CDR3 has 14 amino acids. The germline V gene encodes CDR1 ENHRY and CDR2 SYGVKD. CDR3 sequence reads: CAISESGGTGELFF. CDR3 DNA sequence: TGTGCCATCAGTGAGTCCGGGGGGACCGGGGAGCTGTTTTTT.